The TCR beta chain described here comes from a study of blood T cells in healthy people across ages. Germline loops: CDR1 SGHTA, CDR2 FQGNSA. Trimming cost V 0 bases and J 6 bases, with 12 bases left between them. CDR3 length: 14 residues. Then a second PCR, running roughly 6 to 12 cycles, was carried out with a sample-barcoded 5' primer and a J-beta primer mix. MiXCR was run by TCRdb on the 5' RACE reads, yielding one entry per CDR3 protein. The sample contains hundreds of thousands of distinct CDR3 sequences, around 30% of which appear only once. The sequence was collected from a woman of 80 years or more in good health. Sequencing input: blood. The V and J genes are TRBV7-2 and TRBJ2-7; either TRBD1 or TRBD2 may fit D (5 bases each). The CDR3 bases are TGTGCCAGCAGCTTAGCGTTCGGGACCGTCGAGCAGTACTTC. It is translated as CASSLAFGTVEQYF.